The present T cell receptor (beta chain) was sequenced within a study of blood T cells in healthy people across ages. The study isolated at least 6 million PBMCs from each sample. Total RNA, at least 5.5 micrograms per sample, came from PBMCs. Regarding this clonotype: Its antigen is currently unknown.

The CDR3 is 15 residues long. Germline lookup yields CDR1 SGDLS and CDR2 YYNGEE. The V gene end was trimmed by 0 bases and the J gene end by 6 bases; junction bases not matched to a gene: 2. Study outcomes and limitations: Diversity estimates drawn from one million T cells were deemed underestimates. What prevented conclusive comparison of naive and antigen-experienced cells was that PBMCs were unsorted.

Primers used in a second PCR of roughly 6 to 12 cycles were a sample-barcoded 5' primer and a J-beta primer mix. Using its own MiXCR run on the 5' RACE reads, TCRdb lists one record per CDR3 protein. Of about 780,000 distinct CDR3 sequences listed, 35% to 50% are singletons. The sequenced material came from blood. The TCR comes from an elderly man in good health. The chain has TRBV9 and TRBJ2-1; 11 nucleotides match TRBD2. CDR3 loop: CASSVEGTSGNEQFF. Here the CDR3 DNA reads TGTGCCAGCAGCGTAGAAGGGACTAGCGGCAATGAGCAGTTCTTC.